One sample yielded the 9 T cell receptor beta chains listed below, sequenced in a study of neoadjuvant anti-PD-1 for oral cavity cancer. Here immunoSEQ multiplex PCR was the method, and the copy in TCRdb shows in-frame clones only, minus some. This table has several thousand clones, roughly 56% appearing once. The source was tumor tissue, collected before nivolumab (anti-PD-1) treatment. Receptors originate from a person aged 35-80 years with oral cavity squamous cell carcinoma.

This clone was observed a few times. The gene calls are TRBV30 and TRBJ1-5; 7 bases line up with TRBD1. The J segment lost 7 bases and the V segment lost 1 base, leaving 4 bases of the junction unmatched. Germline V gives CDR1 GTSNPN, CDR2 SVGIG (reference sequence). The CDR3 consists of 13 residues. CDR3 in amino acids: CAWSATQGQPQHF. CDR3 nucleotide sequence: TGTGCCTGGAGTGCCACACAGGGGCAGCCCCAGCATTTT.

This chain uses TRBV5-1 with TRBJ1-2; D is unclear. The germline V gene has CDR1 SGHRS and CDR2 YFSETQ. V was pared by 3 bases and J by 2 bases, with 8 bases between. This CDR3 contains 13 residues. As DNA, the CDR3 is TGCGCCAGCAGCTGGACGGAAAACTATGGCTACACCTTC. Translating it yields CASSWTENYGYTF. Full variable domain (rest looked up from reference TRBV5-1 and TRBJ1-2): KAGVTQTPRYLIKTRGQQVTLSCSPISGHRSVSWYQQTPGQGLQFLFEYFSETQRNKGNFPGRFSGRQFSNSRSEMNVSTLELGDSALYLCASSWTENYGYTFGSGTRLTVV.

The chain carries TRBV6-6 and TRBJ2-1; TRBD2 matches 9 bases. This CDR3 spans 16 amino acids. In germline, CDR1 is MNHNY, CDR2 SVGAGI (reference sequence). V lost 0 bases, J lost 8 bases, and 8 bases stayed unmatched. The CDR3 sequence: CASSYSASGILDEQFF. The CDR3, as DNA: TGTGCCAGCAGTTACTCGGCTAGCGGGATTTTGGATGAGCAGTTCTTC.

The CDR3 bases are TGTGCCAGCAGCGCGATGAGCTCCTACAATGAGCAGTTCTTC. Protein: CASSAMSSYNEQFF. This chain connects TRBV27 to TRBJ2-1; D not resolved. Per the germline V gene, CDR1 is MNHEY and CDR2 is SMNVEV (reference sequence). V was cut by 6 bases and J by 0 bases, with 9 bases left in between. The CDR3 runs 14 residues.

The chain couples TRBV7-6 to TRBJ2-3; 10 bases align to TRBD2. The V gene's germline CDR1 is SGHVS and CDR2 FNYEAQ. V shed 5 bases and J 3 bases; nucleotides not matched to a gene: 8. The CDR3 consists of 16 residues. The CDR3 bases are TGTGCCAGCAGCACATCAAAGCGGGGGGGAACAGATACGCAGTATTTT. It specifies CASSTSKRGGTDTQYF.

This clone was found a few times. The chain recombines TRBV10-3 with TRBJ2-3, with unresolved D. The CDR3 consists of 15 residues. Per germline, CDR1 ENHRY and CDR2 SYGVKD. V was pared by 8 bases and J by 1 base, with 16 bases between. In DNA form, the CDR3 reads TGTGCCATCTGGCGTCCGGGCGCACGCACAGATACGCAGTATTTT. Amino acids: CAIWRPGARTDTQYF.

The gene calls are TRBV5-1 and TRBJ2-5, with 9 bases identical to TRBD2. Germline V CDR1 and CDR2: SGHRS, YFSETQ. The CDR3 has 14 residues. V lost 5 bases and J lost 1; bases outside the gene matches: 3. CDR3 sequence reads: CASSLTSGQETQYF. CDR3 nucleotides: TGCGCCAGCAGTCTGACTAGCGGCCAAGAGACCCAGTACTTC.

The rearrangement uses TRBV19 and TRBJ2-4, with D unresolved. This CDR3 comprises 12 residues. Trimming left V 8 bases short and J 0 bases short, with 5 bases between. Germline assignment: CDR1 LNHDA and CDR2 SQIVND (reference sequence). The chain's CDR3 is CASGRAKNIQYF. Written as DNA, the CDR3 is TGTGCCAGTGGGCGAGCCAAAAACATTCAGTACTTC.

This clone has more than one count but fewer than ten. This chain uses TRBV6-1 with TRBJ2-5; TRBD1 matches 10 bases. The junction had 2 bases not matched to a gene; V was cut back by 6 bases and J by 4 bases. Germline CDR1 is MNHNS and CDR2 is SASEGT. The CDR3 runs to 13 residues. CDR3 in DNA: TGTGCCAGCAGGAGGACAGGGGGAGAGACCCAGTACTTC. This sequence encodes CASRRTGGETQYF.